One sample yielded the 25 T cell receptor beta chains listed below, sequenced in a study of blood T cells in healthy people across ages. Using a J-beta primer mix together with a sample-barcoded 5' primer, a second PCR was run for 7 to 11 cycles. TCRdb analysed the 5' RACE reads with MiXCR anew, one entry per CDR3 protein. Of over 600,000 distinct CDR3 sequences detected, 40% to 50% appear once; the ten largest clones hold around 32%. The sample consisted of blood. Receptors originate from an older man in good health.

This sequence joins TRBV20-1 and TRBJ2-4, with D unresolved. The J call may not be correct, given that the DNA end is closer to TRBJ2-7. CDR3 length equals 12 residues. CDR1 and CDR2 (germline): DFQATT, SNEGSKA (reference sequence). CDR3 in amino acids: CSARETHDEQYF. The CDR3 DNA is TGCAGTGCTAGAGAGACCCACGACGAGCAGTACTTC.

This clonotype was seen at least ten times. The chain links TRBV29-1 to TRBJ2-7, with D perhaps TRBD2 (6 bases). The V end lost 5 bases, the J end lost 4 bases, and 15 bases lay between the germline ends. This CDR3 contains 13 residues. Germline V gene lookup returns CDR1 SQVTM and CDR2 ANQGSEA. The CDR3 DNA reads as TGCAGCGTTCGAGCCGGAGGGGTATACGAGCAGTACTTC. It codes for CSVRAGGVYEQYF.

The chain uses TRBV7-2 and TRBJ2-7, with 8 bases that match TRBD1. Germline CDR1 SGHTA, CDR2 FQGNSA. The CDR3 length is 15 residues. V was pared by 3 bases and J by 0 bases, with 4 bases of the junction left unmatched. The CDR3 sequence: CTSSFRGTGSYEQYF. The CDR3 DNA sequence: TGTACCAGCAGCTTCCGCGGGACAGGCTCCTACGAGCAGTACTTC.

This clonotype was observed a handful of times. This rearrangement joins TRBV20-1 to TRBJ2-1; a possible D gene is TRBD2 (6 bases). The CDR3 is 14 amino acids. Trimming shortened V by 5 bases and J by 7 bases, and 18 bases separated the two germline ends. Germline assignment: CDR1 DFQATT and CDR2 SNEGSKA (reference sequence). The CDR3 bases are TGCAGTGCTGAACCGGGACTCCTCACAAATGAGCAGTTCTTC. This sequence encodes CSAEPGLLTNEQFF.

On this clonotype itself: A much larger clone lies a single base off, so this may be a read error. The J gene is TRBJ2-1, the V gene TRBV7-2, with 8 nucleotides matching TRBD2. Gene TRBJ2-7 matches the end of the DNA better, so the J call may be wrong. The length of the CDR3 is 15 residues. Germline CDR1 reads SGHTA; CDR2 reads FQGNSA. The CDR3 reads CASSSSGLVYNEQYF. The DNA for the CDR3 is TGTGCCAGCAGCTCCTCGGGACTAGTCTACAATGAGCAGTACTTC.

This clonotype was found a few times. J is TRBJ2-3 and V is TRBV5-5, with 13 bases identical to TRBD2. This CDR3 is 20 amino acids long. CDR1 SGHKS and CDR2 YYEKEE come from the germline V gene (reference sequence). Unmatched junction bases numbered 10, after V lost 0 bases and J lost 0 bases. The CDR3: CASSLDVGTSGTSSTDTQYF. In DNA form, the CDR3 reads TGTGCCAGCAGCTTGGATGTCGGGACTAGCGGGACGAGTAGCACAGATACGCAGTATTTT.

The J gene is TRBJ1-5, the V gene TRBV28, with TRBD1 matching 7 bases. The CDR3 covers 14 residues. Trimming removed 6 bases from V and 3 bases from J; junction bases left unmatched: 5. CDR1 and CDR2 (germline): MDHEN, SYDVKM. DNA for the CDR3: TGTGCCAGCAGCGGCAGGGGGGTCAATCAGCCCCAGCATTTT. It codes for CASSGRGVNQPQHF.

This clonotype was picked up a small number of times. The gene calls are TRBV3-1 and TRBJ1-1; D is unclear. The CDR3 sequence is 14 residues long. CDR1 is LGHDT, CDR2 YNNKEL, per germline (reference sequence). Trimming pared 0 bases from V and 0 bases from J, leaving 5 bases between. CDR3 protein: CASSQDLMNTEAFF. The CDR3 region has the DNA TGTGCCAGCAGCCAAGATTTAATGAACACTGAAGCTTTCTTT.

On this clonotype: One base away lies a much larger clone, so this may be a sequencing read error. The CDR3 DNA sequence: TGCGCCAGCAGCACAGCCTACGGCGGGGGTGCCCAAGAGACCCAGTACTTC. Its translation: CASSTAYGGGAQETQYF. The J gene is TRBJ2-5, the V gene TRBV4-3; 7 positions agree with TRBD2. The V segment lost 5 bases and the J segment 1 base; nucleotides outside the gene matches: 13. CDR1 is LGHNA, CDR2 YSLEER, per germline. The CDR3 runs 17 residues.

The J gene is TRBJ2-2, the V gene TRBV28; D gene uncertain. Trimming cost V 2 bases and J 7 bases, with 5 bases left between them. This CDR3 is 12 amino acids long. Germline CDR1 and CDR2: MDHEN and SYDVKM. The CDR3 here is CASSLMGGELFF. The CDR3 DNA reads TGTGCCAGCAGTTTAATGGGCGGGGAGCTGTTTTTT.

This clonotype was counted only a few times. The V call is TRBV10-3, the J call TRBJ2-3; D remains unclear. Germline V gene data show CDR1 as ENHRY and CDR2 as SYGVKD. The V end was cut by 0 bases, the J end by 2 bases, with 6 bases between. The CDR3 runs to 14 residues. CDR3 protein: CAISESAITDTQYF. The DNA for the CDR3 is TGTGCCATCAGTGAGTCGGCGATCACAGATACGCAGTATTTT.

J is TRBJ2-3 and V is TRBV7-9, with 7 bases matching TRBD1. This CDR3 has 15 amino acids. With V trimmed by 1 base and J by 2 bases, 3 bases remained unmatched. Per germline, CDR1 SEHNR and CDR2 FQNEAQ (reference sequence). The chain's CDR3 is CASSLEGQATDTQYF. CDR3 sequence (DNA): TGTGCCAGCAGCTTAGAAGGACAGGCCACAGATACGCAGTATTTT.

The chain couples TRBV29-1 to TRBJ2-7; D could derive from TRBD1 or TRBD2 (6 bases each). V was clipped by 7 bases and J by 5 bases, with 21 bases between them. There are 14 residues in the CDR3. Germline V CDR1 and CDR2: SQVTM, ANQGSEA. CDR3 in DNA: TGCAGCGCGATATTTCGGGGGCACGTCGACGAGCAGTACTTC. Protein: CSAIFRGHVDEQYF.

The V and J genes are TRBV7-2 and TRBJ2-5; D remains unclear. Germline-derived CDR1 and CDR2 are SGHTA and FQGNSA. The CDR3 is 16 residues long. Trimming removed 0 bases from V and 0 bases from J, with 11 bases in between. The CDR3 region has the DNA TGTGCCAGCAGCTTAGCGCCCGTCTTGTACCAAGAGACCCAGTACTTC. Translation gives CASSLAPVLYQETQYF.

The rearrangement uses TRBV12-3 or TRBV12-4 and TRBJ2-1, with TRBD1 matching 7 bases. This CDR3 is 15 amino acids long. With 7 bases clipped from V and 2 bases from J, the junction kept 8 bases outside the gene matches. The CDR3 region is CASTRATGTYNEQFF. The CDR3 region has the DNA TGTGCCAGCACTAGGGCGACAGGGACCTACAATGAGCAGTTCTTC.

In its sample, this clonotype was seen once. A much larger clone lies one base from this, so it may be a read error. This sequence joins TRBV20-1 and TRBJ2-1; 7 nucleotides agree with TRBD2. The length of the CDR3 is 13 residues. In germline, CDR1 is DFQATT, CDR2 SNEGSKA (reference sequence). Trimming at V came to 5 bases and at J to 13 bases, leaving 14 bases not matched to a gene. The CDR3 reads CSAPWRGKETQFF. In DNA form, the CDR3 reads TGCAGTGCTCCTTGGCGGGGGAAAGAGACCCAGTTCTTC.

For this clonotype: An end of the junction does not agree with germline; a read error may underlie this. The chain couples TRBV7-7 to TRBJ2-5, with 7 bases lining up with TRBD2. The length of the CDR3 is 14 residues. Germline lookup yields CDR1 SSHAT and CDR2 FNYEAQ (reference sequence). This CDR3 reads CASSVAGAKETQYF. As DNA, the CDR3 is TGTGCTAGCAGCGTGGCGGGAGCGAAAGAGACCCAGTACTTC.

The chain is built from TRBV6-2 or TRBV6-3 and TRBJ2-3; 10 positions match TRBD2. This CDR3 is 18 amino acids long. CDR1 and CDR2 (germline): MNHEY, SVGEGT. V lost 8 bases to trimming and J lost 2 bases; unmatched junction nucleotides: 16. CDR3 DNA sequence: TGTGCCAGCGCCATCTGGCTAGCGGGGGTCTCTAACACAGATACGCAGTATTTT. Translated, it gives CASAIWLAGVSNTDTQYF.

The chain uses TRBV20-1 and TRBJ2-3; no reliable D call. This CDR3 is built from 10 residues. V dropped 4 bases and J dropped 4 bases, with 3 bases sitting between them. The germline V gene has CDR1 DFQATT and CDR2 SNEGSKA (reference sequence). CDR3 coding DNA: TGCAGTGCTAAAGCAGATACGCAGTATTTT. Protein: CSAKADTQYF.

The V call is TRBV9, the J call TRBJ2-3; weak D call: TRBD2 (6 bases). V was pared by 7 bases and J by 0 bases, with 18 bases between. This CDR3 region has 16 residues. Germline CDR1 and CDR2: SGDLS and YYNGEE. This chain's CDR3 is CASQRGAGSSTDTQYF. The CDR3 region has the DNA TGTGCCAGCCAAAGAGGGGCGGGGTCTAGCACAGATACGCAGTATTTT.

A word on this clonotype: One junction end disagrees with the germline gene, perhaps due to a read error. This chain joins TRBV3-1 and TRBJ2-4; TRBD2 agrees at 10 bases. The J call may be incorrect, as the DNA end agrees better with TRBJ2-5. Germline V gene sequence: CDR1 LGHDT, CDR2 YNNKEL (reference sequence). This CDR3 comprises 16 residues. CDR3 residues: CACSRLLAGKQETQYF. The CDR3 DNA reads TGTGCCTGCAGCCGGCTACTAGCGGGGAAACAAGAGACCCAGTACTTC.

The chain joins TRBV6-6 to TRBJ2-5; D may correspond to TRBD1 or TRBD2 (6 bases each). The V gene lost 2 bases and the J gene lost 4 bases, with 11 bases spanning the gap. Germline loops: CDR1 MNHNY, CDR2 SVGAGI (reference sequence). CDR3 length: 14 amino acids. CDR3: CASSYEGGGETQYF. DNA for the CDR3: TGTGCCAGCAGTTACGAGGGGGGCGGAGAGACCCAGTACTTC.

This chain connects TRBV5-1 to TRBJ1-1, with TRBD1 matching 7 bases. Germline lookup yields CDR1 SGHRS and CDR2 YFSETQ. This CDR3 is 14 amino acids long. The ends lost 4 bases at V and 9 bases at J; junction bases unmatched: 12. CDR3 coding DNA: TGCGCCAGCAGCATCCAAACAGGGGAAGGAAAAGCTTTCTTT. This encodes CASSIQTGEGKAFF.

V usage is TRBV11-2 and J usage is TRBJ2-1, with 8 bases lining up with TRBD2. V was clipped by 5 bases and J by 0 bases; unmatched bases: 9. Germline V gene lookup returns CDR1 SGHAT and CDR2 FQNNGV. The CDR3 consists of 17 residues. For the CDR3, the DNA is TGTGCCAGCAGCCGCGGACTAGCCCTGAGCTCCTACAATGAGCAGTTCTTC. It is translated as CASSRGLALSSYNEQFF.

The count of this clonotype is one. The V call is TRBV7-6, the J call TRBJ2-1, with 10 bases that match TRBD1. The J call may be wrong; the DNA end is better matched by TRBJ2-7. Germline V gene lookup returns CDR1 SGHVS and CDR2 FNYEAQ. The CDR3 sequence is 16 residues long. DNA for the CDR3: TGTGCCAGCAGCCGAGGGGACAGGGGAGCCTACAATGAGCAGTACTTC. Amino acid sequence: CASSRGDRGAYNEQYF.